One sample yielded the 22 T cell receptor beta chains listed below, sequenced in a study of T cell responses to AZD1222 COVID-19 vaccine. The data were produced by immunoSEQ multiplex PCR, yet TCRdb's version contains in-frame clones alone and is incomplete. The table has 95,000 to 150,000 clones, nearly 90% seen once. Sequences were derived from peripheral blood, sampled on day 0 of AZD1222 vaccination. The origin of the receptors is an adult in good health.

J is TRBJ2-7 and V is TRBV28; 8 bases match TRBD1. The CDR3 has 14 amino acids. The V gene's germline CDR1 is MDHEN and CDR2 SYDVKM. The trim removed 4 bases at V and 2 bases at J, leaving 4 bases unmatched. CDR3 amino acids: CASSSGQATYEQYF. The CDR3 DNA reads as TGTGCCAGCAGTTCGGGACAGGCCACCTACGAGCAGTACTTC.

The chain employs TRBV30 and TRBJ2-7, with 8 bases fitting TRBD1. The CDR3 extends over 17 amino acids. With V trimmed by 2 bases and J by 1 base, 13 bases remained unmatched. In germline, CDR1 is GTSNPN, CDR2 SVGIG (reference sequence). DNA for the CDR3: TGTGCCTGGAGTACCGATACGAGGACAGGGAGATCCTACGAGCAGTACTTC. Translated, it gives CAWSTDTRTGRSYEQYF.

The chain couples TRBV5-1 to TRBJ1-6; TRBD1 matches at 9 bases. V was pared by 3 bases and J by 6 bases, with 1 base of the junction left unmatched. The germline V gene encodes CDR1 SGHRS and CDR2 YFSETQ. There are 14 residues in the CDR3. CDR3 region: CASSSGQGNSPLHF. Written as DNA, the CDR3 is TGCGCCAGCAGCTCGGGACAGGGTAATTCACCCCTCCACTTT.

The genes are TRBV3-1 (or the pseudogene TRBV3-2) and TRBJ1-1; D call uncertain. The CDR3 spans 14 residues. Deletions cut 4 bases from V and 6 bases from J, with 15 bases between. CDR1 and CDR2 from the germline V gene are LGHDT and YNNKEL (reference sequence). For the CDR3, the DNA is TGTGCCAGCAGCCTCGGGCCAAATCGGGCTGAAGCTTTCTTT. It specifies CASSLGPNRAEAFF.

V gene TRBV5-1 combines with J gene TRBJ2-5, with 9 bases matching TRBD2. The CDR3 runs to 15 residues. Germline CDR1 SGHRS, CDR2 YFSETQ. Trimming at V came to 4 bases and at J to 5 bases, leaving 9 bases not matched to a gene. CDR3 DNA sequence: TGCGCCAGCAGCCCCTTGGGAGCGGGAGGTGAGACCCAGTACTTC. It yields the protein CASSPLGAGGETQYF.

V usage is TRBV19 and J usage is TRBJ1-5; no firm D call. This CDR3 spans 14 amino acids. V lost 2 bases, J lost 6 bases, and 11 bases lay in between. CDR1 LNHDA and CDR2 SQIVND come from the germline V gene (reference sequence). The chain's CDR3 is CASSIRVERQPQHF. As DNA, the CDR3 is TGTGCCAGTAGTATAAGGGTGGAGCGTCAGCCCCAGCATTTT.

J is TRBJ1-5 and V is TRBV4-2, with D possibly being TRBD1 (5 bases). V was trimmed by 4 bases and J by 4 bases, leaving 17 bases between them. The CDR3 loop spans 16 amino acids. Per germline, CDR1 LGHNA and CDR2 YNFKEQ. The CDR3 DNA reads TGTGCCAGCAGCCGTACCGGGACCGAGGTGAATCAGCCCCAGCATTTT. Amino acid sequence: CASSRTGTEVNQPQHF.

DNA of the CDR3: TGTGCCACCAGTGATCACGGGGCCTCCTACAATGAGCAGTTCTTC. The encoded protein is CATSDHGASYNEQFF. The chain links TRBV24-1 to TRBJ2-1; D may correspond to TRBD1 or TRBD2 (5 bases each). The CDR3 is 15 residues long. Per germline, CDR1 KGHDR and CDR2 SFDVKD. Trimming left V 3 bases short and J 0 bases short, with 8 bases between.

J is TRBJ2-7 and V is TRBV21-1. TRBV21-1 is a pseudogene locus. The CDR3 loop spans 12 amino acids. CDR3: CASSKGRREQYF. CDR3 sequence (DNA): TGTGCCAGCAGCAAAGGGCGTCGCGAGCAGTACTTC.

The chain is built from TRBV19 and TRBJ1-2; D not certain. The CDR3 spans 12 residues. Germline values: CDR1 LNHDA, CDR2 SQIVND (reference sequence). V dropped 1 base and J dropped 8 bases, with 8 bases sitting between them. In DNA, the CDR3 is TGTGCCAGTAGTATAGGACGAATAGGCTACACCTTC. This translates into CASSIGRIGYTF.

In DNA, the CDR3 is TGTGCCAGCAGCCAGAATAACAATGAGCAGTTCTTC. Its protein product is CASSQNNNEQFF. The chain employs TRBV5-6 and TRBJ2-1; D remains ambiguous. Trimming removed 4 bases at V and 5 bases at J, with 7 bases between. CDR1 and CDR2 (germline): SGHDT, YYEEEE. The CDR3 totals 12 residues.

The CDR3 sequence is CASSLVGYEQYF. The CDR3 region has the DNA TGTGCCAGCAGCTTAGTTGGCTACGAGCAGTACTTC. This sequence joins TRBV11-2 and TRBJ2-7; D remains ambiguous. The V end lost 1 base, the J end lost 3 bases, and 4 bases lay between the germline ends. The CDR3 runs 12 residues. Germline CDR1 reads SGHAT; CDR2 reads FQNNGV. Full variable domain (outside the CDR3, taken from reference TRBV11-2 and TRBJ2-7): EAGVAQSPRYKIIEKRQSVAFWCNPISGHATLYWYQQILGQGPKLLIQFQNNGVVDDSQLPKDRFSAERLKGVDSTLKIQPAKLEDSAVYLCASSLVGYEQYFGPGTRLTVT.

This chain joins TRBV3-1 (or the pseudogene TRBV3-2) and TRBJ1-3; D not resolved. Germline V gene data show CDR1 as LGHDT and CDR2 as YNNKEL (reference sequence). V shed 4 bases and J shed 0 bases, with 13 bases lying between them. The CDR3 loop spans 16 amino acids. The CDR3 spells CASSPTQTHSGNTIYF. The CDR3 coding sequence is TGTGCCAGCAGCCCTACTCAGACTCACTCTGGAAACACCATATATTTT.

The CDR3 coding sequence is TGTGCCAGCAGCTCATTCTCCGGGACAGAGTACAATGAGCAGTTCTTC. It is translated as CASSSFSGTEYNEQFF. The V gene is TRBV5-8, the J gene TRBJ2-1; 7 bases are shared with TRBD1. The trim removed 3 bases at V and 4 bases at J, leaving 10 bases unmatched. The germline gives CDR1 SGHTS, CDR2 YDEGEE. This CDR3 contains 16 residues.

CDR3 amino acids: CASSLVSRQGNSPLHF. For the CDR3, the DNA is TGTGCCAGCAGCTTAGTGTCTAGACAGGGAAATTCACCCCTCCACTTT. The chain combines TRBV7-8 with TRBJ1-6, with 7 bases lining up with TRBD1. The CDR3 covers 16 residues. Germline V gene lookup returns CDR1 SGHVS and CDR2 FQNEAQ. With V trimmed by 1 base and J by 7 bases, 7 bases remained unmatched.

The rearrangement links TRBV27 to TRBJ2-5; tentative D call: TRBD2 (6 bases). Germline loops: CDR1 MNHEY, CDR2 SMNVEV (reference sequence). CDR3 length: 15 amino acids. V shed 6 bases and J shed 5 bases, with 19 bases lying between them. The CDR3 DNA sequence: TGTGCCAGCAGCAAAATGGACAAGGCGGGGGAGACCCAGTACTTC. This translates into CASSKMDKAGETQYF.

This chain connects TRBV3-1 (or the pseudogene TRBV3-2) to TRBJ1-2; perhaps TRBD1 as D (6 bases). CDR1 and CDR2 (germline): LGHDT, YNNKEL (reference sequence). This CDR3 has 15 amino acids. Trimming left V 0 bases short and J 3 bases short, with 11 bases between. The CDR3: CASSQDWGADYGYTF. CDR3 sequence (DNA): TGTGCCAGCAGCCAAGATTGGGGGGCGGACTATGGCTACACCTTC.

The J gene is TRBJ1-2, the V gene TRBV19; weak D call: TRBD1 (5 bases). This CDR3 region has 13 residues. V was cut by 5 bases and J by 8 bases, with 15 bases left in between. Germline V gene lookup returns CDR1 LNHDA and CDR2 SQIVND (reference sequence). The CDR3 reads CASSPQRGPGYTF. In nucleotides, the CDR3 is TGTGCCAGTAGTCCCCAGCGGGGCCCCGGCTACACCTTC.

The chain joins TRBV19 to TRBJ2-2; D may match TRBD1 or TRBD2 (5 bases each). This CDR3 has 16 amino acids. V lost 7 bases and J 2 bases, leaving 17 bases between the germline ends. Germline V lookup: CDR1 LNHDA, CDR2 SQIVND (reference sequence). The CDR3 spells CASTPFDGDNTGELFF. For the CDR3, the DNA is TGTGCCAGTACCCCCTTTGATGGGGACAACACCGGGGAGCTGTTTTTT.

This chain uses TRBV28 with TRBJ1-2; unclear D gene. Germline V gives CDR1 MDHEN, CDR2 SYDVKM. CDR3 length: 15 amino acids. With 7 bases removed from V and 4 bases from J, the gap between germline ends came to 19 bases. CDR3 coding DNA: TGTGCCAGCACTGAAACCCCCGTGGGCGCCTATGGCTACACCTTC. This encodes CASTETPVGAYGYTF.

J is TRBJ1-3 and V is TRBV6-5; D gene unclear. In germline, CDR1 is MNHEY, CDR2 SVGAGI. V was shortened by 7 bases and J by 5 bases, with 12 bases between the two germline ends. This CDR3 is 13 amino acids long. DNA of the CDR3: TGTGCCAGCAATTTGAGCGAGAGAAACACCATATATTTT. Its translation is CASNLSERNTIYF.

The V call is TRBV5-5, the J call TRBJ2-5; D is ambiguous. Trimming shortened V by 1 base and J by 9 bases, and 10 bases separated the two germline ends. This CDR3 is 12 amino acids long. Germline CDR1 reads SGHKS; CDR2 reads YYEKEE (reference sequence). This chain's CDR3 is CASSLIPGAQYF. CDR3 nucleotide sequence: TGTGCCAGCAGCTTGATTCCTGGGGCCCAGTACTTC.